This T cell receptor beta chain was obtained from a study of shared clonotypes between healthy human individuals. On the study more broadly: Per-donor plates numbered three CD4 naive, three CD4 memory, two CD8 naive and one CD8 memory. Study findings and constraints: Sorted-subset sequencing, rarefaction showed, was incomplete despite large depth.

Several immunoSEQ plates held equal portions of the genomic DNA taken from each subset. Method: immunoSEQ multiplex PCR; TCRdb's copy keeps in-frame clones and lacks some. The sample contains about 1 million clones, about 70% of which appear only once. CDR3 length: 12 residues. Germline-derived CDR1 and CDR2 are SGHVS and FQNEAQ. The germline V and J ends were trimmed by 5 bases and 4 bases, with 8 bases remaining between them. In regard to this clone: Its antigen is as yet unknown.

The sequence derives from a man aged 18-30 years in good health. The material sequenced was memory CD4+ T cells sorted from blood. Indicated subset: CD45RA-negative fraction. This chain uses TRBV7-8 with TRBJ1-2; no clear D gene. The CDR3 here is CASSLRSYGYTF. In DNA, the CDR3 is TGTGCCAGCAGCCTCAGGTCCTATGGCTACACCTTC. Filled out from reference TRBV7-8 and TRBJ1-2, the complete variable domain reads GAGVSQSPRYKVAKRGQDVALRCDPISGHVSLFWYQQALGQGPEFLTYFQNEAQLDKSGLPSDRFFAERPEGSVSTLKIQRTQQEDSAVYLCASSLRSYGYTFGSGTRLTVV.